This T cell receptor beta chain was captured by sequencing in a study of cytomegalovirus exposure and HLA in healthy donors (dated by TCRdb to between 2016 and 2019). Broadly, across the study: In an earlier analysis of approximately 640 of the donors, 250 to 350 Gb of sequence data and 90 million to 130 million unique TCR beta sequences from roughly 180 million T cells were reported. An early release that covered 500 to 800 HLA-typed donors contained about 300 gigabases of sequencing data and 85 million to 100 million unique TCR sequences. Of the 350 to 450 genotyped donors, about 84% fell in the genetic ancestry cluster associated with self-reported Caucasian donors. The study aimed to test whether signatures of past pathogen exposure could be identified by cataloging public T cell receptors. Using immunosequencing, the study profiled T cell repertoires from 550 to 750 subjects and related those repertoires to cytomegalovirus serostatus. Along with the roughly 670-subject first cohort, a separate validation cohort of 120 different subjects was used. To predict cytomegalovirus infection status, the study brought together high-throughput TCR immunosequencing, statistical association of individual TCRs with disease status, and machine learning. A later analysis re-examined previously published TCR beta repertoires from about 700 donors and added high-resolution HLA genotyping to investigate patterns of TCR occurrence. Rather than using new phenotypic data, the later analysis identified candidate immune exposures from TCR beta sequences and from how often those sequences occurred across donors. In an earlier analysis of 587 of the donors, high-throughput TCR beta sequencing was used to judge whether each TCR beta V gene segment behaved as functional or pseudogenic. Donor age, sex, ethnicity and CMV serostatus were compiled alongside the repertoire data. Genome-wide SNP genotypes for about 65% of the roughly 670 donors were used in a later genetic analysis, which treated that subset as a discovery cohort. All discovery cohort repertoires had been generated on a single sequencing platform. Class I and class II HLA loci were covered by the typing at four-digit resolution. Typing coverage varied by locus: roughly 629-630 donors for A, B, C, DRB1 and DQB1; around 560 for DQA1; approximately 570 for DPA1; approximately 490 for DPB1. Roughly five DR-DQ haplotypes were handled as single units for association and clustering, since linkage in the cohort was strong. Across about 380 genotyped donors of the cohort, an average of about 250,000 unique TCR beta nucleotide sequences per donor were sequenced, and roughly 20% of those sequences were non-productive.

This clone was counted once. This receptor's antigen is unknown. Germline is not matched at one junction end, which may reflect a read error. Other DNA sequences in this specimen translate into the identical CDR3. The library was obtained by the immunoSEQ multiplex PCR assay. The multiplex PCR relied on a mix of 60 forward primers for TCR Vbeta segments and 13 reverse primers for TCR Jbeta segments. Amplification of the CDR3 region of rearranged TCR beta genes was performed with a multiplex PCR assay on genomic DNA. The Illumina HiSeq System was used to sequence the amplified TCR beta libraries as 87-base-pair reads. In the source study's methods: A later analysis counted about 80 million unique TCR beta chains across the 666 repertoires, and some 11 million of these chains were shared by at least two donors. To remove PCR and sequencing errors, raw reads were error-corrected and collapsed into unique sequences using a nearest-neighbor algorithm that merged closely related sequences. V, D and J gene segments were assigned by aligning CDR3 sequences to IMGT reference sequences. For a sequence to be retained, a match of at least six nucleotides to both a V gene segment and a J gene segment was required. Rearrangements were classified as productive when the CDR3 lacked stop codons and remained in frame with V and J, and all other rearrangements were classified as non-productive. Following IMGT convention, CDR3 was defined as the stretch from the second conserved V-encoded cysteine up to the conserved J-encoded phenylalanine. In an earlier analysis of around 600 of the donors, sequences lacking an unambiguous match to a single V gene segment were excluded. In an earlier analysis of 500 to 750 of the donors, V segments were called functional above 56.7% productive rearrangements and were called segregating when the between-donor standard deviation exceeded 5%. A statistical classification framework was built to diagnose cytomegalovirus status from the catalog of TCR beta chain sequences. A later analysis assigned V and J genes by comparing TCR nucleotide sequences with IMGT/GENE-DB human TR gene sequences. Using the TCRdist pipeline, a later analysis assigned CDR3 sequences along with most-parsimonious VDJ recombination scenarios. In a later analysis, each TCR beta chain was defined by its CDR3 amino acid sequence together with its V-gene family, and reads without a unique V-gene family were excluded. In a later analysis, 450 to 600 highly shared, low-generation-probability nucleotide sequences were removed to address suspected cross-contamination and a sequencing artifact. In a later analysis, a clonal expansion index for each public chain was calculated from normalized within-repertoire ranks of inferred template counts. In a later analysis, generation probabilities were computed with a VDJ recombination model fitted to out-of-frame rearrangements, and the resulting probabilities were checked against IGoR. A later analysis scored TCR-TCR, TCR-HLA and TCR-CMV co-occurrence with hypergeometric tests, applying a repertoire-size bias correction to TCR pairs. A later analysis estimated false discovery rates by permuting HLA or CMV assignments 20 times. In a later analysis, co-occurring TCRs were grouped using DBSCAN, with TCRdist sequence similarity added in when clustering inside HLA-allele-positive subsets. Co-occurrence clustering excluded repertoires with fewer than 30,000 or more than 120,000 public chains, plus five with anomalous nucleotide sharing. TCRdb provides this immuneACCESS table in a form limited to in-frame rearrangements. Some clones are lacking; in checked studies, under half of them reflect an unresolved V gene, and why the rest are absent is not known. V, J and clone size were drawn from that table, and D and trimming were deduced from the DNA. The sample table lists about 150,000 clones, roughly 70% of them with a count of one. The ten biggest clones cover around 3.1% of the sample.

The germline V gene (reference sequence) sets CDR1 to LNHDA and CDR2 to SQIVND. Inclusive of the bounding cysteine and phenylalanine, the CDR3 is 13 residues long. Of all the DNA, just the CDR3 is kept, 39 bases in frame from base 1. In total, fewer than 750 healthy bone marrow donors made up the cohort. Cohort members were all nominally healthy when sampled, although unrecorded immune exposures were likely present. The donor was CMV seronegative and belonged to the group of around 400 seronegative cohort members. Each donor provided a peripheral blood sample, and peripheral blood mononuclear cells were used for TCR beta sequencing. Genomic DNA was extracted from the blood cell samples with the Qiagen DNeasy Blood Extraction Kit. Here is what the overall study found, with its caveats: Compared with the approximately 700-donor mean, donors in an Asian-associated ancestry cluster had fewer N-insertions in productive TCRs, according to a later genetic analysis. At a false discovery rate of 0.05, a later analysis linked about 16,000 TCR beta sequences to specific HLA alleles. A later analysis found that HLA-associated TCR beta chains were more clonally expanded and had lower generation probabilities than equally common non-associated chains. The classifier was reported to diagnose cytomegalovirus status with high specificity and sensitivity in both the original cohort and the validation cohort. Roughly 15 rarely observed V segments, including chromosome 9 orphons, were excluded from the earlier analysis of almost 600 of the donors because counts were too low. Because HLA typing was missing for some donors at each locus, association tests included only the typed subset. An earlier analysis of around 600 of the donors showed that most TCR beta V segments appeared in productive rearrangements either about 90% or about 30% of the time, which broadly matched IMGT annotations. The authors suggested that the approach could potentially be extended to other disease states and immunological phenotypes. Correlated functional status among segregating V segments might reflect linkage disequilibrium, but an unknown experimental factor could not be ruled out. CMV serostatus was the only immune exposure information available for the cohort. A few of the identified cytomegalovirus-associated TCR beta chains were confirmed in vitro to be specific for cytomegalovirus antigens. A later analysis found that TCR association rates varied across HLA loci, with DRB1 alleles showing the most associated TCRs and HLA-C alleles the fewest. A total of some 180 TCR beta chains were listed by the study as associated with cytomegalovirus. Because the 87-base-pair reads could not distinguish some IMGT-functional V segments, including TRBV6-2 and TRBV6-3, those segments were excluded. Most CMV-associated TCR beta chains appeared to be HLA-restricted in a later analysis, and the HLA associations seemed to be driven largely by CMV exposure. Several of the top co-occurrence clusters appeared to be linked to parvovirus B19, influenza, CMV and Epstein-Barr virus, according to a later analysis. An association between a missense DCLRE1C variant and V-gene and J-gene trimming of TCR beta chains was found in a later genetic analysis and replicated in an independent cohort. Presence/absence analyses assumed roughly uniform sequencing depth across donors, an assumption that may not hold. A group of highly shared sequence variants was considered likely to be a technical artifact of the sequencing pipeline. A further reported finding was that TCR beta sequences accurately predicted the HLA-A and HLA-B alleles for most subjects in the first cohort. When HLA alleles, especially DR and DQ, strongly co-occurred, TCR associations were difficult to assign to individual alleles. Most TCR sequences were observed very rarely across donors, whereas some public TCRs were present in many individuals. In this cohort, only TCR beta chains were sequenced, and detectable features were limited by the absence of alpha or paired-chain data.

The chain couples TRBV19 to TRBJ1-1, with TRBD1 perhaps the D gene, on 6 matching bases. The material sequenced was PBMCs. The TCR was taken from a man aged 35-49 years in good health and CMV-seronegative. In nucleotide form, the sequence is TGTGCCAGTAGTATAGCCAGGGACACCGAAGCTTTCTTT. This is translated as CASSIARDTEAFF. Joined to the reference TRBV19 and TRBJ1-1 proteins, this CDR3 gives the full variable domain: DGGITQSPKYLFRKEGQNVTLSCEQNLNHDAMYWYRQDPGQGLRLIYYSQIVNDFQKGDIAEGYSVSREKKESFPLTVTSAQKNPTAFYLCASSIARDTEAFFGQGTRLTVV.